Reported below is one T cell receptor beta chain. The data are from a study of blood T cell repertoires in COVID-19. In the original analysis: For nucleated cells, counts were estimated from reference gene primer amplification. Clones were read by immunoSEQ multiplex PCR, and TCRdb kept only the in-frame ones, dropping some. V and J calls plus clone size are reproduced from that table; the DNA served to infer D and trimming. The sample lists around 110,000 clones; around 80% were seen once. The sequenced material came from peripheral blood. This receptor was taken from a man in his sixties or seventies with acute or convalescent COVID-19.

Here the CDR3 reads CASSLTANYGYTF. CDR3 nucleotides: TGCGCCAGCAGCTTAACGGCTAACTATGGCTACACCTTC. This chain joins TRBV5-1 and TRBJ1-2; D unresolved. V dropped 2 bases and J dropped 0 bases, with 5 bases sitting between them. The CDR3 loop spans 13 amino acids. Germline V gene lookup returns CDR1 SGHRS and CDR2 YFSETQ.